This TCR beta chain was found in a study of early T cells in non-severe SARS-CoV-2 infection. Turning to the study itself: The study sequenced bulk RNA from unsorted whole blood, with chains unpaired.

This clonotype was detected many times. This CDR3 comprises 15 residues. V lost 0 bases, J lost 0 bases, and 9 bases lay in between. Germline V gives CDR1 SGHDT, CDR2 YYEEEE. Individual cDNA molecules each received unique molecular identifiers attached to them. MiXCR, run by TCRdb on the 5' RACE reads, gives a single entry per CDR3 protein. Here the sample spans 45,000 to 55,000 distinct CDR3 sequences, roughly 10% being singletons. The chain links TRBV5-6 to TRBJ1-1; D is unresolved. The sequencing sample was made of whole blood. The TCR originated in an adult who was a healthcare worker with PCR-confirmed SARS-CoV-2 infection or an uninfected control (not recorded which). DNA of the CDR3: TGTGCCAGCAGCTTGGCGCCAGGTATGAACACTGAAGCTTTCTTT. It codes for CASSLAPGMNTEAFF.